One sample yielded the 8 T cell receptor beta chains listed below, sequenced in a study of glioma-infiltrating T cells after dendritic cell vaccination. Some clones are missing from TCRdb's copy, which holds only in-frame ones; the method was immunoSEQ multiplex PCR. The sample carries about 82,000 clones, roughly 90% recorded once. Sequenced here: blood, sampled before dendritic cell vaccination. Source of these receptors: a human donor with glioblastoma.

This chain joins TRBV6-1 and TRBJ2-2; 10 positions match TRBD2. The J segment lost 9 bases and the V segment lost 5 bases, leaving 6 bases of the junction unmatched. CDR3 length: 14 amino acids. Looked up from germline, CDR1 is MNHNS and CDR2 is SASEGT. The CDR3 DNA is TGTGCCAGCAGTCGTAGCGGGGGGCACCGGGAGCTGTTTTTT. It translates to CASSRSGGHRELFF.

The rearrangement uses TRBV5-1 and TRBJ2-1; 11 nucleotides align to TRBD2. The germline CDR1 and CDR2 sequences are SGHRS and YFSETQ. CDR3 size: 17 residues. With V trimmed by 4 bases and J by 0 bases, 6 bases remained unmatched. The CDR3, as DNA: TGCGCCAGCAGCCCGACTAGCGGGGCTTACTCCTACAATGAGCAGTTCTTC. It yields the protein CASSPTSGAYSYNEQFF.

The V gene is TRBV6-1, the J gene TRBJ1-1, with D possibly being TRBD1 (6 bases). Germline V gene sequence: CDR1 MNHNS, CDR2 SASEGT. The CDR3 is made up of 13 amino acids. The germline V and J ends were trimmed by 7 bases and 9 bases, with 18 bases remaining between them. As DNA, the CDR3 is TGTGCCAGCACTCTGAGGGGGACATCGAAAGCTTTCTTT. Amino acid sequence: CASTLRGTSKAFF.

This clone was recorded a few times. This rearrangement joins TRBV9 to TRBJ1-1, with unresolved D. This CDR3 comprises 14 residues. From germline, CDR1 is SGDLS and CDR2 YYNGEE. Trimming removed 1 base from V and 8 bases from J, with 15 bases in between. Here the CDR3 DNA reads TGTGCCAGCAGCGTATCGGCCGACGGGAGGGAAGCTTTCTTT. This sequence encodes CASSVSADGREAFF.

The chain recombines TRBV7-3 with TRBJ1-1; D may be TRBD1 (5 bases). In germline, CDR1 is SGHTA, CDR2 FQGTGA. Trimming pared 2 bases from V and 4 bases from J, leaving 11 bases between. This CDR3 contains 14 residues. CDR3 bases: TGTGCCAGCAGCTTAGGGGGGATCACCACTGAAGCTTTCTTT. This sequence encodes CASSLGGITTEAFF. Full variable domain (rest looked up from reference TRBV7-3 and TRBJ1-1): GAGVSQTPSNKVTEKGKYVELRCDPISGHTALYWYRQSLGQGPEFLIYFQGTGAADDSGLPNDRFFAVRPEGSVSTLKIQRTERGDSAVYLCASSLGGITTEAFFGQGTRLTVV.

The CDR3: CAWSKVRGTGELFF. In DNA form, the CDR3 reads TGTGCCTGGAGTAAGGTCAGGGGGACCGGGGAGCTGTTTTTT. This chain joins TRBV30 and TRBJ2-2; 7 bases match TRBD1. J was trimmed by 5 bases and V by 2 bases; bases with no gene match: 5. The CDR3 length is 14 residues. CDR1 is GTSNPN and CDR2 is SVGIG in the germline V gene (reference sequence).

V gene TRBV14 combines with J gene TRBJ1-1, with 9 positions matching TRBD1. J lost 4 bases, V lost 2 bases, and 5 bases had no gene match. The CDR3 totals 15 residues. Looked up from germline, CDR1 is SGHDN and CDR2 is FVKESK. Here the CDR3 DNA reads TGTGCCAGCAGCCAAACCGGGACAGGGTCCACTGAAGCTTTCTTT. It yields the protein CASSQTGTGSTEAFF.

This chain joins TRBV5-1 and TRBJ2-5; 7 bases map to TRBD2. CDR1 and CDR2 (germline): SGHRS, YFSETQ. Germline trimming cut 1 base from V and 5 bases from J; bases unmatched to any gene: 5. This CDR3 has 14 residues. CDR3 residues: CASSLTLTSETQYF. DNA for the CDR3: TGCGCCAGCAGCTTGACACTGACTAGCGAGACCCAGTACTTC.